Listed below are T cell receptor beta chains from one sample, sequenced in a study of T cells in Graves' hyperthyroidism and ophthalmopathy. From the multiplex PCR reads, TCRdb called clonotypes with MiXCR, one entry per CDR3 protein. This table has 500,000 to 750,000 distinct CDR3 sequences, 15% to 17% appearing once. Material: blood. The receptors come from a woman aged 25 to 39 with Graves' hyperthyroidism. Each CDR3 is given with its conserved first and last residue. A D gene is named only where the DNA matches it firmly. Size is stated for part of the rows, as once, few or many counts, or as a class when the clone is expanded.

CDR3,DNA,V,size,D,length,J
CASSYSQITGISLNYGYTF,TGTGCCAGCAGTTACTCTCAGATTACAGGGATAAGCTTAAACTATGGCTACACCTTC,TRBV6-5,few,.,19,TRBJ1-2
CASRKVSDRGDEQFF,TGTGCCAGCAGGAAGGTCAGCGACAGGGGTGATGAGCAGTTCTTC,TRBV3-1,many,TRBD1,15,TRBJ2-1
CSARTGTSGYEQYF,TGCAGTGCTAGGACCGGGACTAGCGGGTACGAGCAGTACTTC,TRBV20-1,many,TRBD2,14,TRBJ2-7
CATSLPGWRTQYF,TGTGCCACCAGTTTACCAGGGTGGCGGACCCAGTACTTC,TRBV28,many,.,13,TRBJ2-5
CASSLMLKPEAFF,TGTGCCAGCAGCTTAATGCTCAAACCCGAAGCTTTCTTT,TRBV11-2,many,.,13,TRBJ1-1
CASSPLGMNYGYTF,TGTGCCAGCTCACCATTGGGCATGAACTATGGCTACACCTTC,TRBV18,.,.,14,TRBJ1-2
CSASSRESGNEQFF,TGCAGTGCTAGTTCGCGGGAGTCGGGCAATGAGCAGTTCTTC,TRBV20-1,many,TRBD2,14,TRBJ2-1
CASSLRGTVNTEAFF,TGTGCCAGCAGTTTAAGGGGGACAGTGAACACTGAAGCTTTCTTT,TRBV27,.,TRBD1,15,TRBJ1-1
CASSPRDRTGAQHF,TGCGCCAGCAGCCCGCGGGACCGAACAGGGGCCCAGCATTTT,TRBV4-3,.,TRBD1,14,TRBJ1-5
CASSPSQQNEQFF,TGTGCCAGTAGTCCCTCCCAGCAAAATGAGCAGTTCTTC,TRBV19,.,.,13,TRBJ2-1
CASSWGGVGPPLHF,TGTGCCAGCAGCTGGGGGGGGGTCGGTCCACCCCTCCACTTT,TRBV28,.,.,14,TRBJ1-6
CSARVLETDTQYF,TGCAGTGCTAGGGTACTAGAGACAGATACGCAGTATTTT,TRBV20-1,few,.,13,TRBJ2-3
CASSRTGRPYEQYF,TGTGCCAGCAGTCGGACAGGACGACCCTACGAGCAGTACTTC,TRBV3-1,many,TRBD1,14,TRBJ2-7
CATSRDRVNTEAFF,TGTGCCACCAGCAGGGACAGGGTGAACACTGAAGCTTTCTTT,TRBV15,many,TRBD1,14,TRBJ1-1
CASSYPEVAERVSYEQYF,TGTGCCAGCAGTTACCCAGAGGTGGCGGAGCGGGTCTCCTACGAGCAGTACTTC,TRBV7-2,few,.,18,TRBJ2-7
CASSWRRAQETQYF,TGTGCCAGCAGCTGGAGGAGAGCCCAAGAGACCCAGTACTTC,TRBV12-3/TRBV12-4,.,.,14,TRBJ2-5
CASSESSGLRYTQYF,TGTGCCAGCTCGGAGTCTAGCGGGTTACGTTATACGCAGTATTTT,TRBV18,many,TRBD2,15,TRBJ2-3
CAWSLPGKQYF,TGTGCCTGGAGTCTTCCGGGGAAACAGTATTTT,TRBV30,many,.,11,TRBJ2-3
CASSVAGETQYF,TGTGCCAGCAGTGTCGCTGGCGAGACCCAGTACTTC,TRBV28,many,.,12,TRBJ2-5
CASSPQSGQANTEAFF,TGTGCCAGCTCACCGCAATCGGGACAGGCGAACACTGAAGCTTTCTTT,TRBV18,few,TRBD1,16,TRBJ1-1
CASSLTGGSDTQYF,TGTGCCAGCAGCTTAACAGGGGGATCAGATACGCAGTATTTT,TRBV7-2,many,TRBD1,14,TRBJ2-3
CAWSYGQGSRNEQFF,TGTGCCTGGAGTTACGGACAGGGAAGTCGCAATGAGCAGTTCTTC,TRBV30,many,TRBD1,15,TRBJ2-1
CAISDNIRAGGHYGYTF,TGTGCCATCAGTGATAACATAAGGGCAGGGGGACACTATGGCTACACCTTC,TRBV10-3,many,TRBD1,17,TRBJ1-2
CSAPLIMTANYGYTF,TGCAGTGCCCCCCTCATCATGACTGCAAACTATGGCTACACCTTC,TRBV20-1,few,.,15,TRBJ1-2
CASSYSDFTGNQPQHF,TGTGCCAGCAGTTATTCGGACTTTACCGGCAATCAGCCCCAGCATTTT,TRBV6-9,many,.,16,TRBJ1-5
CASSLRDSLYEQYF,TGTGCCAGCAGCTTAAGGGACAGTCTCTACGAGCAGTACTTC,TRBV7-6,many,TRBD1,14,TRBJ2-7
CASSPGPQAGAYTDTQYF,TGTGCCAGCAGCCCTGGACCACAAGCGGGGGCATACACAGATACGCAGTATTTT,TRBV28,.,TRBD2,18,TRBJ2-3
CASSQGDGFPGLPNEQFF,TGCGCCAGCAGCCAAGGGGACGGTTTCCCGGGACTACCCAATGAGCAGTTCTTC,TRBV4-3,.,TRBD2,18,TRBJ2-1
CASSTSSAEQYF,TGTGCCAGCAGCACCTCTAGCGCCGAGCAGTACTTC,TRBV5-4,.,.,12,TRBJ2-7
CASSQVGGPINYGYTF,TGCGCCAGCAGCCAAGTGGGAGGACCGATTAACTATGGCTACACCTTC,TRBV4-3,few,.,16,TRBJ1-2
CASSLRGGRDRGTGELFF,TGCGCCAGCAGCTTGCGTGGGGGCCGGGACAGGGGTACCGGGGAGCTGTTTTTT,TRBV5-1,few,TRBD1,18,TRBJ2-2
CASSLAFKNTGELFF,TGTGCCAGCAGCTTAGCTTTCAAGAACACCGGGGAGCTGTTTTTT,TRBV7-7,.,.,15,TRBJ2-2
CASSLDAPGTGGNQPQHF,TGTGCCAGCAGCTTAGATGCCCCCGGGACAGGGGGCAATCAGCCCCAGCATTTT,TRBV7-9,.,TRBD1,18,TRBJ1-5
CASSSQQGRWETQYF,TGTGCCAGCAGCTCTCAACAGGGCCGGTGGGAGACCCAGTACTTC,TRBV7-9,.,.,15,TRBJ2-5
CASSPRASSGNTIYF,TGTGCCAGCTCACCAAGGGCGAGCTCTGGAAACACCATATATTTT,TRBV18,few,.,15,TRBJ1-3
CATSEPSGTSTDTQYF,TGTGCCACCAGTGAGCCCAGCGGGACTAGCACAGATACGCAGTATTTT,TRBV24-1,many,TRBD2,16,TRBJ2-3
CAISESGNVYEQYF,TGTGCCATCAGTGAGTCTGGGAACGTCTACGAGCAGTACTTC,TRBV10-3,many,.,14,TRBJ2-7
CASNIEEGPYNEQFF,TGTGCCAGCAACATCGAGGAAGGGCCCTACAATGAGCAGTTCTTC,TRBV2,.,.,15,TRBJ2-1
CASKPGQGVQPQHF,TGTGCCAGCAAACCGGGACAGGGGGTTCAGCCCCAGCATTTT,TRBV6-2/TRBV6-3,many,TRBD1,14,TRBJ1-5
CASSLEVEPWYF,TGCGCCAGCAGCTTGGAGGTGGAACCCTGGTATTTT,TRBV5-1,few,.,12,TRBJ2-3
CASSFAGNQPQHF,TGTGCCAGCAGTTTCGCAGGGAATCAGCCCCAGCATTTT,TRBV12-3/TRBV12-4,many,.,13,TRBJ1-5
CSAPARASGSYEQYF,TGCAGTGCTCCTGCCAGGGCTAGCGGGAGCTACGAGCAGTACTTC,TRBV20-1,many,TRBD2,15,TRBJ2-7